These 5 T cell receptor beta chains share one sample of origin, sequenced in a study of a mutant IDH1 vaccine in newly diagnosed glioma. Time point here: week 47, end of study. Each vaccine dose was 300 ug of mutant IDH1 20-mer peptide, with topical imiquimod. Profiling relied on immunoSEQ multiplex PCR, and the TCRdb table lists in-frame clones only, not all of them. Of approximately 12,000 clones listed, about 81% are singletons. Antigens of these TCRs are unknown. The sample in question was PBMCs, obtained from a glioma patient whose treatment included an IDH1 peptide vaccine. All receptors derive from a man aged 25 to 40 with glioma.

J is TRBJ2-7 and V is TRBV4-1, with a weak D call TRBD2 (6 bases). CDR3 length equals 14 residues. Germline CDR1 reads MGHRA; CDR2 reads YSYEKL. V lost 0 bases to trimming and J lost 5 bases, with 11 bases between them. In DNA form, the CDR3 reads TGCGCCAGCAGCCAAGATCCGAGACTAGACGAGCAGTACTTC. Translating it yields CASSQDPRLDEQYF.

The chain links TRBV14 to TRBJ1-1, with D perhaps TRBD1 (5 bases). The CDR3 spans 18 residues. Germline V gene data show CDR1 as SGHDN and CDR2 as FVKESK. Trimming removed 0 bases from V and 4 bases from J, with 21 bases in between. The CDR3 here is CASSQELRFGGAVTEAFF. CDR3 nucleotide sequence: TGTGCCAGCAGCCAAGAGCTTCGGTTTGGAGGGGCGGTCACTGAAGCTTTCTTT.

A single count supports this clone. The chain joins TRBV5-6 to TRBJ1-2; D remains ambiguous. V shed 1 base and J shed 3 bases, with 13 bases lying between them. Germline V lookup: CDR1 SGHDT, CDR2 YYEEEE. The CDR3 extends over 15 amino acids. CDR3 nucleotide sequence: TGTGCCAGCAGCTTGAGGCCCCCAACGTACTATGGCTACACCTTC. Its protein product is CASSLRPPTYYGYTF.

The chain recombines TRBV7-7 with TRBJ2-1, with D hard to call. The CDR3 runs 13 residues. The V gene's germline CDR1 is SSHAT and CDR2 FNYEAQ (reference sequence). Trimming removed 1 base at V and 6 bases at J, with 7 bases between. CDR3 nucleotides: TGTGCCAGCAGCTTAGGTGCGTTCAATGAGCAGTTCTTC. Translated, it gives CASSLGAFNEQFF.

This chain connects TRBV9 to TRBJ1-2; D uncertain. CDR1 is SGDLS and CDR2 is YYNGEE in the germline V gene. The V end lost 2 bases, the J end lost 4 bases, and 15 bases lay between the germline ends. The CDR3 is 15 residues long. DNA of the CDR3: TGTGCCAGCAGCGTTTACGGTGAGGGCGCCTATGGCTACACCTTC. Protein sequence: CASSVYGEGAYGYTF. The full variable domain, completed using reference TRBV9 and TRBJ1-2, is DSGVTQTPKHLITATGQRVTLRCSPRSGDLSVYWYQQSLDQGLQFLIQYYNGEERAKGNILERFSAQQFPDLHSELNLSSLELGDSALYFCASSVYGEGAYGYTFGSGTRLTVV.